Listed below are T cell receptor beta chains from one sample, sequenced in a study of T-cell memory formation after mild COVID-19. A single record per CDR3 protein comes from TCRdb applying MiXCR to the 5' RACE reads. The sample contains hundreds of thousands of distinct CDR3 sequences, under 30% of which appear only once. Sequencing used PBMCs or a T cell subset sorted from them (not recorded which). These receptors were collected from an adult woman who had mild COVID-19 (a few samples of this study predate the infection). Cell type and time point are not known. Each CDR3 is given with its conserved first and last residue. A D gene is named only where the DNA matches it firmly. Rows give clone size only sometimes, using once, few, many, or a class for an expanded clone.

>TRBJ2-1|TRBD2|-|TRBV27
TGTGCCAGCAGTCCGGGACTAGCGGTAGACAATGAGCAGTTCTTC
CASSPGLAVDNEQFF
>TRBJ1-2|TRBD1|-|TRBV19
TGTGCCAGTAGTATGACCGGGACAGGGGGTACTACATATGGCTACACCTTC
CASSMTGTGGTTYGYTF
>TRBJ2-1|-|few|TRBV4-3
TGCGCCAGCAGACAATCTAGCGACTCCTACAATGAGCAGTTCTTC
CASRQSSDSYNEQFF
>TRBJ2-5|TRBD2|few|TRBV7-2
TGTGCCAGCAGCTTTCTAGCGGGAGTATTGGCGGGAGAGACCCAGTACTTC
CASSFLAGVLAGETQYF
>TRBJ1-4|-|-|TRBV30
TGTGCCTGGAGTGATGGACAGAAACTTTTAACTAATGAAAAACTGTTTTTT
CAWSDGQKLLTNEKLFF
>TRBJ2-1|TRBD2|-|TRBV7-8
TGTGCCAGCAGCTTAGATCTGGGACTAGCCTATGAGCAGTTCTTC
CASSLDLGLAYEQFF
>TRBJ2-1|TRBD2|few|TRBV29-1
TGCAGCGTTGCCGCGGGAGGAAGGGAGCAGTTCTTC
CSVAAGGREQFF
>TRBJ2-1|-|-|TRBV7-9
TGTGCCAGAATTACAGAAAACAATGAGCAGTTCTTC
CARITENNEQFF
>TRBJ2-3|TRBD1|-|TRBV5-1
TGCGCCAGCAGCTCGGGACAGGGGAGAGATACGCAGTATTTT
CASSSGQGRDTQYF
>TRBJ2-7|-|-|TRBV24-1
TGTGCCACCAGTGATTCGAACCCCGAGCAGTACTTC
CATSDSNPEQYF
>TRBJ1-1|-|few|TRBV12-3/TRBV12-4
TGTGCCAGCAGTTCGACAGCGTGGGGCACTGAAGCTTTCTTT
CASSSTAWGTEAFF
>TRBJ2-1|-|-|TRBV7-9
TGTGCCAGCAGCTTAGGTAGCGGCCTATTGAAGCAGTTCTTC
CASSLGSGLLKQFF
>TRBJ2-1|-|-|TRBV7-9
TGTGCCAGCGGACGGACAGACGAGCAGTTCTTC
CASGRTDEQFF
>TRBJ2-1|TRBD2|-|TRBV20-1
TGCAGTGCTCCCCGTAGCGGGGGGGGGGCCTACAATGAGCAGTTCTTC
CSAPRSGGGAYNEQFF
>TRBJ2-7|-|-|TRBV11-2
TGTGCCAGCATCCCTCCAGACAGGTCCTACGAGCAGTACTTC
CASIPPDRSYEQYF
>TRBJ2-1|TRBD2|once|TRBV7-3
TGTGCCAGCAGCATGGCGGGAGGGCCCAATGAGCAGTTCTTC
CASSMAGGPNEQFF
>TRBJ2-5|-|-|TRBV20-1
TGCAGTTCCCGTGTAGGGGGAGGTCAGCAAGAGACCCAGTACTTC
CSSRVGGGQQETQYF
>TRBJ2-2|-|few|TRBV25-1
TGTGCCAGCGCCCCCTATCGAACCCACGGGGAGCTGTTTTTT
CASAPYRTHGELFF
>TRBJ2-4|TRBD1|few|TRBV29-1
TGCAGCGTTGCCCGGGACAGCGACATTCAGTACTTC
CSVARDSDIQYF
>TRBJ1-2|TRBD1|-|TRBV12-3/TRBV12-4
TGTGCCAGCAGTTTAGGGCGGACAGGGAATTATGGCTACACCTTC
CASSLGRTGNYGYTF
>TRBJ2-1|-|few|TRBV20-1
TGCAGTGCCCTTGGGAGGTTGGGGGCGGTTAATGAGCAGTTCTTC
CSALGRLGAVNEQFF
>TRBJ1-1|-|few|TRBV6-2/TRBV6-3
TGTGCCAGCAGTTACCGTTGGGGGACTGAAGCTTTCTTT
CASSYRWGTEAFF
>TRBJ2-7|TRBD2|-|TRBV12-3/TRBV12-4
TGTGCCAGCAATCCCTCCGCGGGGGTAGGGTACGAGCAGTACTTC
CASNPSAGVGYEQYF
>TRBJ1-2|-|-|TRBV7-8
TGTGCCAGCAGCCGGCTGGGGAGCTATGGCTACACCTTC
CASSRLGSYGYTF
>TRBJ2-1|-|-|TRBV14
TGTGCCAGCAGCCAGTCCAGATACAATGAGCAGTTCTTC
CASSQSRYNEQFF
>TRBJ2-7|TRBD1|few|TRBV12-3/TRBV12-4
TGTGCCACCCTGGGGCGGGGACAGGGTTTCAGCTCCGAGCAGTACTTC
CATLGRGQGFSSEQYF
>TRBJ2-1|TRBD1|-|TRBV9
TGTGCCAGCAGCGCCGGGGACAGGGTAGGAAGTGAGCAGTTCTTC
CASSAGDRVGSEQFF
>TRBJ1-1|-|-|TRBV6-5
TGTGCCAGCAGTTACAGGAGGAACACTGAAGCTTTCTTT
CASSYRRNTEAFF
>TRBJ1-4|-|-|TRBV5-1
TGCGCCAGCAGCGGGTTAGGACAGAAGTTGGAAAAACTGTTTTTT
CASSGLGQKLEKLFF
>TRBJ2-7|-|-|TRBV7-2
TGTGCCAGCAGCTTCGACGCCTCCGAGCAGTACTTC
CASSFDASEQYF
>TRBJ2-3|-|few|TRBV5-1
TGCGCCAGCAGCTCTGCGACTAGCACAGATACGCAGTATTTT
CASSSATSTDTQYF
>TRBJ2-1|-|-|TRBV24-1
TGTGCCACCAGTGAGGCCGACATGAGCTCCTACAATGAGCAGTTCTTC
CATSEADMSSYNEQFF
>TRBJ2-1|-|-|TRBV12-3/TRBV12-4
TGTGCCAGCACCCATGACAGGCGACCCCACAATGAGCAGTTCTTC
CASTHDRRPHNEQFF
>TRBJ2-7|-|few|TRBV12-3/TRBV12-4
TGTGCCAGCACTTTCGGGACCCCAGACGAGCAGTACTTC
CASTFGTPDEQYF
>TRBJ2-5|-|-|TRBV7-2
TGTGCCAGCAGCCCCTCGGTGACCCAGTACTTC
CASSPSVTQYF
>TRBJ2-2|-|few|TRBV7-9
TGTGCCAGCGGCTTCGTGAGGGGTGACACCGGGGAGCTGTTTTTT
CASGFVRGDTGELFF
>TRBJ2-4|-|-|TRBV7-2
TGTGCCAGCAGCTTCTCAGGGATGAACATTCAGTACTTC
CASSFSGMNIQYF
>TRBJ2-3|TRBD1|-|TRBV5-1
TGCGCCAGCAGCCTGGGACAGGGACCGGGCACAGATACGCAGTATTTT
CASSLGQGPGTDTQYF
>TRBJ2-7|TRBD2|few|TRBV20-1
TGCAGTGCGGTGACTAGCGGGAGGTCAGGGTACGAGCAGTACTTC
CSAVTSGRSGYEQYF
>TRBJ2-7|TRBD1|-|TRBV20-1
TGCAGTGCTACCCAGGGACAGGGAGTTAACTACGAGCAGTACTTC
CSATQGQGVNYEQYF
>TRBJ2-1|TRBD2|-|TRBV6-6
TGTGCCAGCAGGGAGATTGGGGGGGATGAGCAGTTCTTC
CASREIGGDEQFF
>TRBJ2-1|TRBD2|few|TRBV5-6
TGTGCCAGCTCCATCGGGGCGGGAGCTTACTACAATGAGCAGTTCTTC
CASSIGAGAYYNEQFF
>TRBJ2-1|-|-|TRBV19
TGTGCCAGTAGTATTCGGGGTGATGAGCAGTTCTTC
CASSIRGDEQFF
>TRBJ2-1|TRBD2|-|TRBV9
TGTGCCAGCAGCGCGGGACTAGCTTCCAATGAGCAGTTCTTC
CASSAGLASNEQFF
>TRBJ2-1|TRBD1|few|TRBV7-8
TGTGCCAGCAGCTTCGGGACAGGGGAATATAATGAGCAGTTCTTC
CASSFGTGEYNEQFF
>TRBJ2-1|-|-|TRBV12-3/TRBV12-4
TGTGCCAGCAGCCCACAGGGTATATCGACCTTTTCCAATGAGCAGTTCTTC
CASSPQGISTFSNEQFF
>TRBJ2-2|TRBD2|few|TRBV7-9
TGTGCCAGGGGGACTAGCGGGAGTACGACCGGGGAGCTGTTTTTT
CARGTSGSTTGELFF
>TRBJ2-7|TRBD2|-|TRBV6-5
TGTGCCAGCACCATCAGAGGGACTAGCGGTTCAAGCTCCTACGAGCAGTACTTC
CASTIRGTSGSSSYEQYF
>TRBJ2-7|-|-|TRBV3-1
TGTGCCAGCAGCCAAGTTGTGGGATCCGAGCAGTACTTC
CASSQVVGSEQYF
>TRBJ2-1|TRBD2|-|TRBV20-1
TGCAGTGCTAGAGTGTCTAGCGGGGGCCGTTACAATGAGCAGTTCTTC
CSARVSSGGRYNEQFF
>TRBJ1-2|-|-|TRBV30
TGTGCCTGGAGTTACCGGGGTGGCTACACCTTC
CAWSYRGGYTF